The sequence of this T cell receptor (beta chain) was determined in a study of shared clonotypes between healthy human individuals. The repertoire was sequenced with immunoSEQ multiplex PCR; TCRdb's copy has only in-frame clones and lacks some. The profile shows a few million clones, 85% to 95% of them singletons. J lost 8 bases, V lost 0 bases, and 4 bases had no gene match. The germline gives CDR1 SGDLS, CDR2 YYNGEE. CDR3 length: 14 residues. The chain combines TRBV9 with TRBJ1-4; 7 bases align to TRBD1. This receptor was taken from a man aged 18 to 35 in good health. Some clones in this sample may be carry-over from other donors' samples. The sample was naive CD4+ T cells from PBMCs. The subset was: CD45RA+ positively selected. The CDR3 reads CASSVGGGREKLFF. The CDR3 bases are TGTGCCAGCAGCGTAGGAGGGGGCAGGGAAAAACTGTTTTTT.